Here is one TCR beta chain with its context. Regarding time point: pretreatment peripheral blood. The patients had locally advanced or metastatic urothelial carcinoma. This entry belongs to a study of PD-L1 blockade in urothelial cancer. Across the whole study: The patients' atezolizumab therapy, 1,200 mg intravenously every 3 weeks, started around 2014. Analyses used blood from 3 weeks (second dose) and 6 weeks after treatment start. When blood samples were assessed, the median T cell count was around 140,000.

The repertoire was sequenced with immunoSEQ multiplex PCR; TCRdb's copy has only in-frame clones and lacks some. Of tens of thousands of clones listed, more than 80% are singletons. This CDR3 contains 15 residues. CDR1 and CDR2 (germline): MNHEY, SVGAGI. With V trimmed by 0 bases and J by 5 bases, 2 bases remained unmatched. V is TRBV6-5 and J is TRBJ2-2; 8 bases map to TRBD2. The specimen comprised PBMCs, sampled around atezolizumab (anti-PD-L1) treatment. This clonotype was sampled from a man between 65 and 85 years old with urothelial cancer. The CDR3 DNA is TGTGCCAGCAGTTACTCCCGGGGGGGAACCGGGGAGCTGTTTTTT. The encoded protein is CASSYSRGGTGELFF.